A selection of T cell receptor beta chains follows, all from one sample in a study of T-cell reconstitution after alpha-beta-depleted transplantation in children. TCRdb analysed the PCR reads with MiXCR anew, one entry per CDR3 protein. The top ten clones hold around 0.79% of a sample with hundreds of thousands of distinct CDR3 sequences, around 14% of them seen once. This material consisted of PBMCs, taken before TCRalphabeta/CD19-depleted stem cell transplant. The receptors were gathered from a girl aged 2-15 years with congenital amegakaryocytic thrombocytopenia, due to receive a stem cell transplant. Both conserved end residues are part of each CDR3. Each record gives: CDR3 DNA, CDR3 protein, V gene, clone size, D gene, J gene. D genes are given only for firm matches. Clone size is given for some rows only: seen once, a few or many times, or a class if the clone is expanded.

CDR3 DNA: TGTGCCAGCAGTTGGACAGGGGCGGCCGGGGAGCTGTTTTTT; CDR3 protein: CASSWTGAAGELFF; V gene: TRBV12-3/TRBV12-4; clone size: -; D gene: TRBD1; J gene: TRBJ2-2
CDR3 DNA: TGTGCCAGCAGCCGTCGCCCAGCGAGCAATGAGCAGTTCTTC; CDR3 protein: CASSRRPASNEQFF; V gene: TRBV7-9; clone size: -; D gene: -; J gene: TRBJ2-1
CDR3 DNA: TGTGCCAGCAGCTTGCTCGAGACCGATACGCAGTATTTT; CDR3 protein: CASSLLETDTQYF; V gene: TRBV5-6; clone size: -; D gene: -; J gene: TRBJ2-3
CDR3 DNA: TGCAGTGCTACAGGGGTCGCCTACAATGAGCAGTTCTTC; CDR3 protein: CSATGVAYNEQFF; V gene: TRBV20-1; clone size: many; D gene: -; J gene: TRBJ2-1
CDR3 DNA: TGTGCCAGCAGCTTAGTATCCCCTAGCGGGAGGACTAACACCGGGGAGCTGTTTTTT; CDR3 protein: CASSLVSPSGRTNTGELFF; V gene: TRBV7-8; clone size: -; D gene: TRBD2; J gene: TRBJ2-2
CDR3 DNA: TGCAGCGTTCCTAGCGGAAGCACAGATACGCAGTATTTT; CDR3 protein: CSVPSGSTDTQYF; V gene: TRBV29-1; clone size: many; D gene: TRBD2; J gene: TRBJ2-3
CDR3 DNA: TGCAGTGCTGCTCTAGCGGGAGACAACGAGCAGTACTTC; CDR3 protein: CSAALAGDNEQYF; V gene: TRBV20-1; clone size: many; D gene: TRBD2; J gene: TRBJ2-7
CDR3 DNA: TGCGCCAGCAGCCGTAACGGACTAGCGGAATACAATGAGCAGTTCTTC; CDR3 protein: CASSRNGLAEYNEQFF; V gene: TRBV5-1; clone size: many; D gene: TRBD2; J gene: TRBJ2-1
CDR3 DNA: TGTGCCAGCAGCGCCCACAGAAATAGCAATGAGCAGTTCTTC; CDR3 protein: CASSAHRNSNEQFF; V gene: TRBV9; clone size: few; D gene: -; J gene: TRBJ2-1
CDR3 DNA: TGTGCCAGCAGCCAAGGTCCTAGCGGGAGGGCCTACGAGCAGTTCTTC; CDR3 protein: CASSQGPSGRAYEQFF; V gene: TRBV3-1; clone size: -; D gene: TRBD2; J gene: TRBJ2-1
CDR3 DNA: TGTGCCAGCAGCTTAGACCCGGGACTAGCAAAGGAGACCCAGTACTTC; CDR3 protein: CASSLDPGLAKETQYF; V gene: TRBV7-9; clone size: -; D gene: TRBD2; J gene: TRBJ2-5
CDR3 DNA: TGTGCCAGCAGCCCAGGGGGATTTTATGGCTACACCTTC; CDR3 protein: CASSPGGFYGYTF; V gene: TRBV9; clone size: many; D gene: TRBD1; J gene: TRBJ1-2
CDR3 DNA: TGTGCCAGCAGCCCGGACGGGGGGACAGATACGCAGTATTTT; CDR3 protein: CASSPDGGTDTQYF; V gene: TRBV12-3/TRBV12-4; clone size: many; D gene: TRBD2; J gene: TRBJ2-3
CDR3 DNA: TGTGCCAGCAGCCAAGATTTAGGGTACGGTCAGCCCCAGCATTTT; CDR3 protein: CASSQDLGYGQPQHF; V gene: TRBV3-1; clone size: -; D gene: -; J gene: TRBJ1-5
CDR3 DNA: TGCGCCAGCAGCTCGTCACAGGTTCGAACGGATACGCAGTATTTT; CDR3 protein: CASSSSQVRTDTQYF; V gene: TRBV5-1; clone size: many; D gene: -; J gene: TRBJ2-3
CDR3 DNA: TGTGCCAGCAGCTTAGAGGGGACGAGGGACCGCCAAGGAGCTTTCTTT; CDR3 protein: CASSLEGTRDRQGAFF; V gene: TRBV11-2; clone size: many; D gene: -; J gene: TRBJ1-1
CDR3 DNA: TGTGCCAGCAGCCCGCTTGACGCAGGCAGCACCGGGGAGCTGTTTTTT; CDR3 protein: CASSPLDAGSTGELFF; V gene: TRBV7-2; clone size: -; D gene: -; J gene: TRBJ2-2
CDR3 DNA: TGCAGCGTTGAAGGGGTAGCGGGAGGAAAAGGCAATGAGCAGTTCTTC; CDR3 protein: CSVEGVAGGKGNEQFF; V gene: TRBV29-1; clone size: few; D gene: TRBD2; J gene: TRBJ2-1
CDR3 DNA: TGCGCCAGCAGCGCTACCCTACTAGCGGGACTCCTGGTCCCCTACGAGCAGTACTTC; CDR3 protein: CASSATLLAGLLVPYEQYF; V gene: TRBV5-1; clone size: few; D gene: TRBD2; J gene: TRBJ2-7
CDR3 DNA: TGTGCCAGCAGTGAATTATCGTCAACCCCCGGGGAGCTGTTTTTT; CDR3 protein: CASSELSSTPGELFF; V gene: TRBV25-1; clone size: -; D gene: -; J gene: TRBJ2-2
CDR3 DNA: TGTGCCAGCAGCTTAAGCGGGCAGTTGCACACTGAAGCTTTCTTT; CDR3 protein: CASSLSGQLHTEAFF; V gene: TRBV7-9; clone size: -; D gene: -; J gene: TRBJ1-1
CDR3 DNA: TGCGCCAGCAGCGGCGGAGCGGGAGCTGGCTACAATGAGCAGTTCTTC; CDR3 protein: CASSGGAGAGYNEQFF; V gene: TRBV5-1; clone size: -; D gene: TRBD2; J gene: TRBJ2-1
CDR3 DNA: TGTGCCAGCAGCTTCCCCGGTAGCGGGAGGGAAGCTGAGCAGTTCTTC; CDR3 protein: CASSFPGSGREAEQFF; V gene: TRBV7-2; clone size: few; D gene: TRBD2; J gene: TRBJ2-1
CDR3 DNA: TGTGCCTCAGGGGCCCATACGCAGTATTTT; CDR3 protein: CASGAHTQYF; V gene: TRBV10-3; clone size: -; D gene: -; J gene: TRBJ2-3
CDR3 DNA: TGTGCCAGCAGCCAAGTTTTGCGGGCCGACGGTTCCTACAATGAGCAGTTCTTC; CDR3 protein: CASSQVLRADGSYNEQFF; V gene: TRBV3-1; clone size: -; D gene: -; J gene: TRBJ2-1
CDR3 DNA: TGTGCCAGCAGTTTAGGAGCGGGCCCAAACAATGAGCAGTTCTTC; CDR3 protein: CASSLGAGPNNEQFF; V gene: TRBV12-3/TRBV12-4; clone size: many; D gene: -; J gene: TRBJ2-1
CDR3 DNA: TGTGCCAGCAGCTCACCAGTAGGGGGACCAAGCTCCTACAATGAGCAGTTCTTC; CDR3 protein: CASSSPVGGPSSYNEQFF; V gene: TRBV11-2; clone size: many; D gene: -; J gene: TRBJ2-1